A selection of T cell receptor beta chains follows, all from one sample in a study of shared clonotypes between healthy human individuals. This table comes from immunoSEQ multiplex PCR, and its TCRdb copy is limited to in-frame clones, with some not included. The sample contains nearly 600,000 clones, just under 97% of which appear only once. Sequencing was performed on naive CD8+ T cells sorted from blood. The receptor source for this set is a woman aged 25-40 years in good health. Both conserved end residues are part of each CDR3. The order of the fields is J gene, D gene, clone size, V gene, CDR3 protein, CDR3 DNA. The D gene is left open where the match is weak. Clone size is not always given. Where it is, it says once, few, many or a class for expanded clones.

j_gene: TRBJ2-1
d_gene: NA
abundance: NA
v_gene: TRBV7-6
CDR3aa: CASSLADSRSYNEQFF
CDR3nt: TGTGCCAGCAGCTTAGCAGACAGTCGCTCCTACAATGAGCAGTTCTTC

j_gene: TRBJ2-7
d_gene: TRBD2
abundance: once
v_gene: TRBV5-1
CDR3aa: CASSLSSSGSSEQYF
CDR3nt: TGCGCCAGCAGCTTGTCGTCTAGCGGGAGTAGCGAGCAGTACTTC

j_gene: TRBJ1-3
d_gene: NA
abundance: NA
v_gene: TRBV7-8
CDR3aa: CASSPILPPVGSGNTIYF
CDR3nt: TGTGCCAGCAGCCCAATATTACCCCCGGTCGGCTCTGGAAACACCATATATTTT

j_gene: TRBJ2-2
d_gene: TRBD1
abundance: once
v_gene: TRBV19
CDR3aa: CASSIWTGGTGELFF
CDR3nt: TGTGCCAGTAGTATTTGGACAGGGGGCACCGGGGAGCTGTTTTTT

j_gene: TRBJ1-2
d_gene: NA
abundance: NA
v_gene: TRBV11-2
CDR3aa: CASSYGKQNGYTF
CDR3nt: TGTGCCAGCAGCTACGGAAAGCAGAATGGCTACACCTTC

j_gene: TRBJ2-3
d_gene: TRBD1
abundance: NA
v_gene: TRBV19
CDR3aa: CASSPGTGSTDTQYF
CDR3nt: TGTGCCAGTAGCCCCGGGACAGGGAGCACAGATACGCAGTATTTT

j_gene: TRBJ2-5
d_gene: TRBD2
abundance: once
v_gene: TRBV7-2
CDR3aa: CASSLAPSGSTETQYF
CDR3nt: TGTGCCAGCAGCTTAGCCCCTAGCGGGAGCACAGAGACCCAGTACTTC

j_gene: TRBJ2-7
d_gene: TRBD2
abundance: NA
v_gene: TRBV4-1
CDR3aa: CASSPETTSASYEQYF
CDR3nt: TGCGCCAGCAGCCCCGAAACGACTAGCGCCTCCTACGAGCAGTACTTC

j_gene: TRBJ2-1
d_gene: NA
abundance: once
v_gene: TRBV11-2
CDR3aa: CASSPLEGWGHYEQFF
CDR3nt: TGTGCCAGCAGCCCCCTTGAGGGATGGGGCCATTATGAGCAGTTCTTC

j_gene: TRBJ1-1
d_gene: NA
abundance: once
v_gene: TRBV27
CDR3aa: CASSLIQGGNTEAFF
CDR3nt: TGTGCCAGCAGCCTAATTCAGGGAGGTAACACTGAAGCTTTCTTT

j_gene: TRBJ2-7
d_gene: TRBD1
abundance: once
v_gene: TRBV9
CDR3aa: CASSVAPNPGQAPYEQYF
CDR3nt: TGTGCCAGCAGCGTAGCACCTAACCCGGGACAGGCTCCCTACGAGCAGTACTTC

j_gene: TRBJ2-7
d_gene: NA
abundance: NA
v_gene: TRBV29-1
CDR3aa: CSVEDLGVEQYF
CDR3nt: TGCAGCGTTGAAGATCTGGGGGTCGAGCAGTACTTC

j_gene: TRBJ2-1
d_gene: TRBD2
abundance: NA
v_gene: TRBV15
CDR3aa: CATSGFSGPTYNEQFF
CDR3nt: TGTGCCACCAGCGGGTTTAGCGGGCCAACCTACAATGAGCAGTTCTTC

j_gene: TRBJ2-3
d_gene: NA
abundance: NA
v_gene: TRBV2
CDR3aa: CASSGRDSESTDTQYF
CDR3nt: TGTGCCAGCAGTGGACGTGACAGCGAAAGCACAGATACGCAGTATTTT

j_gene: TRBJ2-3
d_gene: NA
abundance: NA
v_gene: TRBV7-2
CDR3aa: CASSSSDLQYTDTQYF
CDR3nt: TGTGCCAGCAGCTCGAGCGACTTGCAGTACACAGATACGCAGTATTTT

j_gene: TRBJ2-3
d_gene: NA
abundance: once
v_gene: TRBV29-1
CDR3aa: CSVEGGRVPDTQYF
CDR3nt: TGCAGCGTTGAGGGCGGCAGAGTCCCAGATACGCAGTATTTT

j_gene: TRBJ2-7
d_gene: NA
abundance: NA
v_gene: TRBV6-1
CDR3aa: CASGTGYEQYF
CDR3nt: TGTGCCAGTGGGACCGGGTACGAGCAGTACTTC

j_gene: TRBJ2-7
d_gene: TRBD1
abundance: NA
v_gene: TRBV28
CDR3aa: CASSQGASEQYF
CDR3nt: TGTGCCAGCAGTCAGGGGGCGAGCGAGCAGTACTTC

j_gene: TRBJ2-3
d_gene: TRBD2
abundance: NA
v_gene: TRBV4-1
CDR3aa: CASSQSSGRSTDTQYF
CDR3nt: TGCGCCAGCAGCCAATCCAGCGGGAGAAGCACAGATACGCAGTATTTT

j_gene: TRBJ1-1
d_gene: TRBD1
abundance: NA
v_gene: TRBV5-6
CDR3aa: CASSGGQEANTEAFF
CDR3nt: TGTGCCAGCAGCGGAGGACAGGAGGCGAACACTGAAGCTTTCTTT

j_gene: TRBJ1-2
d_gene: NA
abundance: NA
v_gene: TRBV5-6
CDR3aa: CASSGEQGYGYGYTF
CDR3nt: TGTGCCAGCAGCGGGGAACAGGGATACGGCTATGGCTACACCTTC

j_gene: TRBJ2-2
d_gene: TRBD2
abundance: NA
v_gene: TRBV7-9
CDR3aa: CASSSPLAGANTGELFF
CDR3nt: TGTGCCAGCAGCTCACCTCTAGCGGGAGCGAACACCGGGGAGCTGTTTTTT

j_gene: TRBJ1-4
d_gene: NA
abundance: NA
v_gene: TRBV5-1
CDR3aa: CASSLEGQPEKLFF
CDR3nt: TGCGCCAGCAGCTTGGAAGGACAGCCTGAAAAACTGTTTTTT

j_gene: TRBJ2-7
d_gene: NA
abundance: NA
v_gene: TRBV4-1
CDR3aa: CASSQGESVNEQYF
CDR3nt: TGCGCCAGCAGCCAGGGGGAGTCGGTCAACGAGCAGTACTTC

j_gene: TRBJ2-2
d_gene: NA
abundance: once
v_gene: TRBV10-3
CDR3aa: CAISESNGAGELFF
CDR3nt: TGTGCCATCAGTGAGTCGAATGGGGCGGGGGAGCTGTTTTTT

j_gene: TRBJ2-5
d_gene: NA
abundance: NA
v_gene: TRBV9
CDR3aa: CASSVGVAARQETQYF
CDR3nt: TGTGCCAGCAGCGTAGGGGTAGCGGCACGCCAAGAGACCCAGTACTTC

j_gene: TRBJ2-7
d_gene: NA
abundance: NA
v_gene: TRBV7-9
CDR3aa: CASSPGPAVDLAEQYF
CDR3nt: TGTGCCAGCAGCCCAGGCCCCGCGGTTGATCTCGCCGAGCAGTACTTC

j_gene: TRBJ2-1
d_gene: NA
abundance: NA
v_gene: TRBV7-2
CDR3aa: CASSLSKLYNEQFF
CDR3nt: TGTGCCAGCAGCTTGTCGAAACTATACAATGAGCAGTTCTTC

j_gene: TRBJ2-7
d_gene: TRBD2
abundance: NA
v_gene: TRBV4-1
CDR3aa: CASSQARFSGSIYEQYF
CDR3nt: TGCGCCAGCAGCCAAGCACGGTTCAGCGGGAGTATCTACGAGCAGTACTTC

j_gene: TRBJ2-2
d_gene: TRBD1
abundance: NA
v_gene: TRBV2
CDR3aa: CASSDWAGGKTGELFF
CDR3nt: TGTGCCAGCAGTGATTGGGCAGGGGGAAAGACCGGGGAGCTGTTTTTT

j_gene: TRBJ2-3
d_gene: NA
abundance: NA
v_gene: TRBV7-9
CDR3aa: CASVEGGTDTQYF
CDR3nt: TGTGCCAGCGTCGAGGGGGGCACAGATACGCAGTATTTT

j_gene: TRBJ2-2
d_gene: TRBD1
abundance: once
v_gene: TRBV5-4
CDR3aa: CASSHPGQGPGELFF
CDR3nt: TGTGCCAGCAGTCATCCGGGACAGGGTCCCGGGGAGCTGTTTTTT

j_gene: TRBJ2-5
d_gene: NA
abundance: NA
v_gene: TRBV5-6
CDR3aa: CASSFWGEKETQYF
CDR3nt: TGTGCCAGCAGCTTTTGGGGGGAGAAAGAGACCCAGTACTTC

j_gene: TRBJ1-4
d_gene: NA
abundance: NA
v_gene: TRBV2
CDR3aa: CASSPRGGIDEKLFF
CDR3nt: TGTGCCAGCAGCCCCCGGGGGGGTATAGATGAAAAACTGTTTTTT

j_gene: TRBJ1-2
d_gene: NA
abundance: NA
v_gene: TRBV30
CDR3aa: CAWTGLSYGYTF
CDR3nt: TGTGCCTGGACAGGGCTGAGCTATGGCTACACCTTC

j_gene: TRBJ1-1
d_gene: NA
abundance: NA
v_gene: TRBV13
CDR3aa: CASSLEPNTEAFF
CDR3nt: TGTGCCAGCAGCTTAGAACCGAACACTGAAGCTTTCTTT

j_gene: TRBJ2-1
d_gene: NA
abundance: NA
v_gene: TRBV5-6
CDR3aa: CASSFGTRVTYNEQFF
CDR3nt: TGTGCCAGCAGCTTTGGGACACGAGTTACCTACAATGAGCAGTTCTTC

j_gene: TRBJ1-4
d_gene: TRBD1
abundance: NA
v_gene: TRBV5-1
CDR3aa: CASSLVGGQGSTNEKLFF
CDR3nt: TGCGCCAGCAGCTTGGTCGGGGGACAGGGAAGCACTAATGAAAAACTGTTTTTT

j_gene: TRBJ2-7
d_gene: NA
abundance: NA
v_gene: TRBV28
CDR3aa: CASSLASYEQYF
CDR3nt: TGTGCCAGCAGTTTAGCGTCCTACGAGCAGTACTTC

j_gene: TRBJ2-1
d_gene: TRBD2
abundance: once
v_gene: TRBV15
CDR3aa: CATSTLAGWDEQFF
CDR3nt: TGTGCCACCAGCACCCTAGCGGGGTGGGATGAGCAGTTCTTC

j_gene: TRBJ2-1
d_gene: TRBD2
abundance: NA
v_gene: TRBV28
CDR3aa: CASSSSVLAGVENEQFF
CDR3nt: TGTGCCAGCAGTTCCTCTGTGTTAGCGGGAGTAGAAAATGAGCAGTTCTTC

j_gene: TRBJ1-5
d_gene: NA
abundance: NA
v_gene: TRBV6-1
CDR3aa: CASSEGPPFNQPQHF
CDR3nt: TGTGCCAGCAGTGAAGGGCCACCGTTCAATCAGCCCCAGCATTTT

j_gene: TRBJ1-2
d_gene: NA
abundance: once
v_gene: TRBV6-1
CDR3aa: CASSEALRGNYGYTF
CDR3nt: TGTGCCAGCAGTGAAGCTCTGAGGGGGAACTATGGCTACACCTTC

j_gene: TRBJ1-2
d_gene: NA
abundance: NA
v_gene: TRBV2
CDR3aa: CASTGRGGAYGYTF
CDR3nt: TGTGCCAGCACTGGGAGGGGAGGGGCTTATGGCTACACCTTC

j_gene: TRBJ1-4
d_gene: NA
abundance: once
v_gene: TRBV5-1
CDR3aa: CASSPMGGLGTNEKLFF
CDR3nt: TGCGCCAGCAGCCCCATGGGGGGCTTGGGGACTAATGAAAAACTGTTTTTT